This is a list of T cell receptor beta chains from one sample in a study of T cells in Graves' hyperthyroidism and ophthalmopathy. TCRdb used MiXCR to reprocess the multiplex PCR reads, holding one entry per CDR3 protein. The table shows under 350,000 distinct CDR3 sequences, with roughly an eighth occurring only once. The sample taken for sequencing was blood. The receptor set was obtained from a woman aged 40-49 years with Graves' ophthalmopathy. Each CDR3 is given with its conserved first and last residue. A D gene is named only where the DNA matches it firmly. Clone size is stated in some rows and not others, as once, few, many or a class when expanded.

v_call: TRBV11-3
d_call: NA
j_call: TRBJ1-6
clone_size: many
cdr3_aa: CASSLFGRNSPLHF
cdr3_nt: TGTGCCAGCAGCTTATTTGGACGTAATTCACCCCTCCACTTT

v_call: TRBV28
d_call: TRBD1
j_call: TRBJ1-2
clone_size: many
cdr3_aa: CASSSILTRDRGTLNYGYTF
cdr3_nt: TGTGCCAGCAGTTCCATCCTAACCCGGGACAGGGGGACCCTTAACTATGGCTACACCTTC

v_call: TRBV15
d_call: NA
j_call: TRBJ2-2
clone_size: NA
cdr3_aa: CATSFNRVNTGELFF
cdr3_nt: TGTGCCACCAGCTTTAACCGGGTGAACACCGGGGAGCTGTTTTTT

v_call: TRBV27
d_call: TRBD1
j_call: TRBJ2-1
clone_size: many
cdr3_aa: CASSPGGQGRNEQFF
cdr3_nt: TGTGCCAGCAGTCCAGGGGGACAGGGGAGGAATGAGCAGTTCTTC

v_call: TRBV18
d_call: NA
j_call: TRBJ2-3
clone_size: many
cdr3_aa: CASSKGLGDTQYF
cdr3_nt: TGTGCCAGCTCGAAGGGACTGGGGGATACGCAGTATTTT

v_call: TRBV27
d_call: NA
j_call: TRBJ2-5
clone_size: many
cdr3_aa: CASSLLAGESETQYF
cdr3_nt: TGTGCCAGCAGTTTATTGGCAGGGGAGAGCGAGACCCAGTACTTC

v_call: TRBV12-3/TRBV12-4
d_call: TRBD1
j_call: TRBJ1-6
clone_size: NA
cdr3_aa: CASSNPTGAKNSPLHF
cdr3_nt: TGTGCCAGCAGCAACCCTACAGGGGCAAAAAATTCACCCCTCCACTTT

v_call: TRBV4-1
d_call: NA
j_call: TRBJ1-5
clone_size: NA
cdr3_aa: CASSQTISQPQHF
cdr3_nt: TGCGCCAGCAGCCAAACTATAAGTCAGCCCCAGCATTTT

v_call: TRBV2
d_call: NA
j_call: TRBJ1-2
clone_size: many
cdr3_aa: CASSEMSDYGYTF
cdr3_nt: TGTGCCAGCAGTGAAATGTCAGATTACGGCTACACCTTC

v_call: TRBV20-1
d_call: NA
j_call: TRBJ2-2
clone_size: NA
cdr3_aa: CSVLHSRELFF
cdr3_nt: TGCAGTGTCCTTCACAGTAGGGAGCTGTTTTTT

v_call: TRBV2
d_call: NA
j_call: TRBJ2-7
clone_size: NA
cdr3_aa: CASSEGAGSGLYEQYF
cdr3_nt: TGTGCCAGCAGTGAAGGGGCGGGTAGCGGACTCTACGAGCAGTACTTC

v_call: TRBV11-2
d_call: TRBD1
j_call: TRBJ1-2
clone_size: many
cdr3_aa: CASSQTGGNYGYTF
cdr3_nt: TGTGCCAGCAGCCAGACAGGGGGAAACTATGGCTACACCTTC

v_call: TRBV27
d_call: NA
j_call: TRBJ2-3
clone_size: many
cdr3_aa: CASSFRFYTDTQYF
cdr3_nt: TGTGCCAGCAGTTTCAGGTTCTACACAGATACGCAGTATTTT

v_call: TRBV19
d_call: NA
j_call: TRBJ1-2
clone_size: NA
cdr3_aa: CASSRGLAPYGYTF
cdr3_nt: TGTGCCAGTTCCCGTGGGCTCGCCCCCTATGGCTACACCTTC

v_call: TRBV18
d_call: NA
j_call: TRBJ2-7
clone_size: NA
cdr3_aa: CASSPGQILREQYF
cdr3_nt: TGTGCCAGCTCACCGGGTCAGATCCTACGCGAGCAGTACTTC

v_call: TRBV12-3/TRBV12-4
d_call: TRBD2
j_call: TRBJ2-1
clone_size: many
cdr3_aa: CASTPGGGANEQFF
cdr3_nt: TGTGCCAGCACCCCTGGCGGGGGGGCCAATGAGCAGTTCTTC

v_call: TRBV7-8
d_call: NA
j_call: TRBJ2-1
clone_size: many
cdr3_aa: CASSLTGLAISYNEQFF
cdr3_nt: TGTGCCAGCAGCTTAACCGGTCTAGCGATCTCCTACAATGAGCAGTTCTTC

v_call: TRBV28
d_call: NA
j_call: TRBJ2-7
clone_size: many
cdr3_aa: CASSLPGKWQYF
cdr3_nt: TGTGCCAGCAGTTTACCCGGAAAGTGGCAGTACTTC

v_call: TRBV6-1
d_call: TRBD1
j_call: TRBJ1-5
clone_size: many
cdr3_aa: CAARQGGFNQPQHF
cdr3_nt: TGTGCCGCCCGACAGGGGGGCTTTAATCAGCCCCAGCATTTT

v_call: TRBV7-2
d_call: NA
j_call: TRBJ1-6
clone_size: once
cdr3_aa: CASSFKAGDNSPLHF
cdr3_nt: TGTGCCAGCAGCTTCAAAGCAGGTGATAATTCACCCCTCCACTTT

v_call: TRBV28
d_call: NA
j_call: TRBJ2-3
clone_size: many
cdr3_aa: CASSPGVRRSDTQYF
cdr3_nt: TGTGCCAGCAGTCCCGGTGTTCGCCGCTCAGATACGCAGTATTTT

v_call: TRBV29-1
d_call: NA
j_call: TRBJ1-2
clone_size: few
cdr3_aa: CSVEPGGRGYTF
cdr3_nt: TGCAGCGTTGAACCTGGGGGCCGTGGCTACACCTTC

v_call: TRBV30
d_call: NA
j_call: TRBJ1-5
clone_size: many
cdr3_aa: CAWGRQGSNQPQHF
cdr3_nt: TGTGCCTGGGGGCGGCAGGGCTCCAATCAGCCCCAGCATTTT

v_call: TRBV18
d_call: NA
j_call: TRBJ1-1
clone_size: NA
cdr3_aa: CASSFYDIGALNTEAFF
cdr3_nt: TGTGCCAGCTCCTTCTATGATATAGGGGCCCTGAACACTGAAGCTTTCTTT

v_call: TRBV6-1
d_call: TRBD2
j_call: TRBJ2-7
clone_size: many
cdr3_aa: CASVGLAGSEQYF
cdr3_nt: TGTGCCAGTGTTGGACTAGCGGGATCTGAGCAGTACTTC

v_call: TRBV15
d_call: NA
j_call: TRBJ1-1
clone_size: many
cdr3_aa: CATSRDLGEAFF
cdr3_nt: TGTGCCACCAGCAGAGATCTAGGGGAAGCTTTCTTT

v_call: TRBV18
d_call: TRBD2
j_call: TRBJ2-1
clone_size: NA
cdr3_aa: CASSTGGGQFF
cdr3_nt: TGTGCCAGCTCAACTGGGGGGGGACAGTTCTTC

v_call: TRBV5-6
d_call: NA
j_call: TRBJ2-5
clone_size: many
cdr3_aa: CASSSPSGPETQYF
cdr3_nt: TGTGCCAGCAGCTCCCCTTCAGGCCCGGAGACCCAGTACTTC

v_call: TRBV6-6
d_call: NA
j_call: TRBJ1-2
clone_size: many
cdr3_aa: CASSYGRDGSYGYTF
cdr3_nt: TGTGCCAGCAGTTACGGCCGGGACGGCAGCTATGGCTACACCTTC

v_call: TRBV6-5
d_call: TRBD2
j_call: TRBJ2-7
clone_size: NA
cdr3_aa: CASSYSGLGGPYEQYF
cdr3_nt: TGTGCCAGCAGTTACTCGGGACTAGGAGGGCCCTACGAGCAGTACTTC

v_call: TRBV20-1
d_call: TRBD1
j_call: TRBJ2-7
clone_size: NA
cdr3_aa: CSASAGQGSYEQYF
cdr3_nt: TGCAGTGCTAGTGCGGGACAGGGGTCCTACGAGCAGTACTTC